This section outlines one TCR beta chain sequence together with its context. The CDR3 consists of 13 residues. CDR1 is SNHLY and CDR2 is FYNNEI in the germline V gene. V lost 4 bases, J lost 2 bases, and 9 bases lay in between. The sample is drawn from a study of early T cells in non-severe SARS-CoV-2 infection. Attachment of unique molecular identifiers to individual cDNA molecules was performed. From the 5' RACE reads, TCRdb called clonotypes with MiXCR, one entry per CDR3 protein. This sample has some 60,000 distinct CDR3 sequences; over 9.5% occur once, and the top ten carry over 1.3%. V and J are TRBV2 and TRBJ2-7; no firm D call. The input for sequencing was whole blood, taken at baseline. The TCR comes from an adult who was a healthcare worker with PCR-confirmed SARS-CoV-2 infection or an uninfected control (not recorded which). The CDR3 DNA reads TGTGCCAGCAGTGGGGATCTAACCTACGAGCAGTACTTC. It translates to CASSGDLTYEQYF.